This T cell receptor beta chain was captured by sequencing in a study of blood T cells in healthy people across ages. Deletions cut 5 bases from V and 2 bases from J, with 17 bases between. Germline V gives CDR1 MNHNS, CDR2 SASEGT. The CDR3 extends over 16 amino acids. Study conclusions and caveats: Naive CD4+ cells and diversity were both higher in long-lived donors than in aged donors.

This clonotype was detected only once. The antigen is unknown. A second about 6 to 12 cycle PCR used barcoded and J-beta primers. TCRdb fed the 5' RACE reads into MiXCR, producing one record per CDR3 protein. The top ten hold 6.5% to 8% of the sample, which has 1.2 million to 1.5 million distinct CDR3 sequences, 59% seen once. V is TRBV6-1 and J is TRBJ2-3; D tentatively reads TRBD1 or TRBD2 (5 bases each). Input material: blood. The sequence was collected from a man between 18 and 29 years old in good health. The CDR3 loop reads CASSPRRDHPTDTQYF. CDR3 coding DNA: TGTGCCAGCAGTCCACGTCGGGACCACCCCACAGATACGCAGTATTTT.